This T cell receptor beta chain was sequenced for a study of cytomegalovirus exposure and HLA in healthy donors. Whole-study findings and limits: One variant, a missense change in DCLRE1C, was linked in a later analysis to TCR beta V- and J-gene trimming. Relative to equally common others, HLA-associated TCR beta chains showed greater clonal expansion in a later analysis. As immune exposure information, only CMV serostatus was available.

Germline-derived CDR1 and CDR2 are SGHRS and YFSETQ. V lost 0 bases to trimming and J lost 7 bases; unmatched junction nucleotides: 3. The CDR3 spans 14 residues. Primers: 60 Vbeta forward and 13 Jbeta reverse. Assay used: immunoSEQ multiplex PCR; TCRdb lists only in-frame clones, some missing. The sample lists 99,000 or so clones, less than 85% occurring once. Points on this clone: Its specificity is unknown.

The receptor was derived from a man in his forties in good health and CMV-seropositive. The J gene is TRBJ1-4, the V gene TRBV5-1, with 7 bases lining up with TRBD1. The sequenced material came from PBMCs. The CDR3: CASSLGQGSEKLFF. The CDR3 DNA reads as TGCGCCAGCAGCTTGGGACAGGGAAGTGAAAAACTGTTTTTT.